The T cell receptor (beta chain) described here comes from a study of blood T cell repertoires in COVID-19. About the study: From T cells, B-cell-depleted T cells, or PBMCs came the material, which was cDNA or gDNA.

Per the study methods: Counts of nucleated cells, estimated from reference gene primer amplification, were obtained. This table comes from immunoSEQ multiplex PCR, and its TCRdb copy is limited to in-frame clones, with some not included. V and J calls and clone size come straight from that table; D and trimming were deduced from the DNA. Of about 200,000 clones listed, roughly 80% were seen once; the top ten hold 5.5%. The V gene end was trimmed by 6 bases and the J gene end by 7 bases; junction bases not matched to a gene: 7. Germline CDR1 ENHRY, CDR2 SYGVKD. The CDR3 contains 14 residues. The chain carries TRBV10-3 and TRBJ2-7; 12 bases align to TRBD2. Sequencing used peripheral blood. The sequence came from a woman in her sixties or seventies with acute or convalescent COVID-19. The CDR3 loop reads CAISRLAGVREQYF. The CDR3 coding sequence is TGTGCCATCAGCAGACTAGCGGGAGTTCGGGAGCAGTACTTC.